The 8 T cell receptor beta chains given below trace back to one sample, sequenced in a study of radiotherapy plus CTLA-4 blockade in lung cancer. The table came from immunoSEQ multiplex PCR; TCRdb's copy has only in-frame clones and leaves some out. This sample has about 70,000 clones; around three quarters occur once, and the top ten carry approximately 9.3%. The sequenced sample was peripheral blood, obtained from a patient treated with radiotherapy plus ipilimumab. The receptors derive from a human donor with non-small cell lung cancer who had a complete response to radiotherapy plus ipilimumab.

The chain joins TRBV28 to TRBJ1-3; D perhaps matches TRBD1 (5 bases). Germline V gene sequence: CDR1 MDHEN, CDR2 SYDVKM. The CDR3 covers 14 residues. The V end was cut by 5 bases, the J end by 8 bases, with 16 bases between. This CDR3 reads CASSPAGGEDTIYF. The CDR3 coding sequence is TGTGCCAGCAGTCCCGCCGGGGGGGAGGACACCATATATTTT.

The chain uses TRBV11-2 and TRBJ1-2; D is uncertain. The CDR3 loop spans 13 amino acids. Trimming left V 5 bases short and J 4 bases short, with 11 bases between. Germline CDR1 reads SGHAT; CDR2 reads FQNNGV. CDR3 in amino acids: CASSPGVGYGYTF. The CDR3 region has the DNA TGTGCCAGCAGCCCAGGCGTTGGCTATGGCTACACCTTC.

The CDR3 DNA follows: TGTGCCAGCAGGCCCAAGCGGAGGGTCCGAGAGACCCAGTACTTC. It is translated as CASRPKRRVRETQYF. The V and J genes are TRBV7-9 and TRBJ2-5; tentatively, D is TRBD2 (6 bases). Germline values: CDR1 SEHNR, CDR2 FQNEAQ (reference sequence). CDR3 length: 15 residues. Trimming removed 6 bases from V and 4 bases from J, with 18 bases in between.

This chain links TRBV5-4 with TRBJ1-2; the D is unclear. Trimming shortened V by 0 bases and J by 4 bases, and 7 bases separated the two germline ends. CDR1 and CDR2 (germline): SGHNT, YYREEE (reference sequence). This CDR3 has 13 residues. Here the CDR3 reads CASSLDTGYGYTF. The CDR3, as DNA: TGTGCCAGCAGCTTGGATACTGGCTATGGCTACACCTTC.

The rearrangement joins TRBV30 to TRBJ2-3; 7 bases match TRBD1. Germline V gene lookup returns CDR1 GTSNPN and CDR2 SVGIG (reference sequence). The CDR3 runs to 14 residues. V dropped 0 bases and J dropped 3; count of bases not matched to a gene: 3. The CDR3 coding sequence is TGTGCCTGGAGTGTAGGACAGGAAACAGATACGCAGTATTTT. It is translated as CAWSVGQETDTQYF. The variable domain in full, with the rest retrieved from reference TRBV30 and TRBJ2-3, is SQTIHQWPATLVQPVGSPLSLECTVEGTSNPNLYWYRQAAGRGLQLLFYSVGIGQISSEVPQNLSASRPQDRQFILSSKKLLLSDSGFYLCAWSVGQETDTQYFGPGTRLTVL.

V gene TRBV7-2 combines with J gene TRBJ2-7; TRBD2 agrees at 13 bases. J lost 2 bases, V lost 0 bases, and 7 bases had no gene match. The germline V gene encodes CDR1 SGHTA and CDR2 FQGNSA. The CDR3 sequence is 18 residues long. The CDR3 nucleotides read TGTGCCAGCAGCTTAGCCTCTCGGACTAGCGGGGGAACCTACGAGCAGTACTTC. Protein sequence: CASSLASRTSGGTYEQYF. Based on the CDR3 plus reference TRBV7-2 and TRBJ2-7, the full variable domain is GAGVSQSPSNKVTEKGKDVELRCDPISGHTALYWYRQSLGQGLEFLIYFQGNSAPDKSGLPSDRFSAERTGGSVSTLTIQRTQQEDSAVYLCASSLASRTSGGTYEQYFGPGTRLTVT.

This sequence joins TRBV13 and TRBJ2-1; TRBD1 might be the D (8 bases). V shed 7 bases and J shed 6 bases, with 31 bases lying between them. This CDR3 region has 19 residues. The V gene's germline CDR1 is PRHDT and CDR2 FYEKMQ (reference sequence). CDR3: CASTIANTGTGRGGNEQFF. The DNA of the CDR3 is TGTGCCAGCACCATAGCAAATACCGGGACAGGCCGCGGGGGCAATGAGCAGTTCTTC.

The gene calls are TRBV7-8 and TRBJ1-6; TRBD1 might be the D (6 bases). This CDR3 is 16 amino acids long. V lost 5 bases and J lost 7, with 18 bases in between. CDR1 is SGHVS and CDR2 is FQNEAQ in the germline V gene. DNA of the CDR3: TGTGCCAGCAGCCCCCCCGGACCCGGACAGAATTCACCCCTCCACTTT. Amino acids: CASSPPGPGQNSPLHF.